This is a list of T cell receptor beta chains from one sample in a study of blood T cell repertoires in COVID-19. Produced via immunoSEQ multiplex PCR; TCRdb's table is partial and in-frame only. The sample contains tens of thousands of clones, around 87% of which appear only once. The sequencing sample was made of peripheral blood. The source of these receptors is a human donor in a cohort sampled during active COVID-19. CDR3s include the opening cysteine and the closing phenylalanine or tryptophan.

V gene: TRBV28
CDR3 protein: CASSLLSGFGSPLHF

V gene: TRBV11-3
CDR3 protein: CASSLEGTGGHEQYF

V gene: TRBV28
CDR3 protein: CASSRQSNYGYTF

V gene: TRBV10-2
CDR3 protein: CASTGQLNQPQHF

V gene: TRBV7-8
CDR3 protein: CASSLTGGSYEQYF

V gene: TRBV9
CDR3 protein: CASSVEGGQNQPQHF

V gene: TRBV2
CDR3 protein: CASSAGGTDTQYF

V gene: TRBV19
CDR3 protein: CASSSGRGTGVDTQYF

V gene: TRBV27
CDR3 protein: CASRPLQGNGEKLFF

V gene: TRBV6-5
CDR3 protein: CASSYINGVGYTF

V gene: TRBV6-5
CDR3 protein: CASSYSAAGGPYEQYF

V gene: TRBV5-1
CDR3 protein: CASSFTGGGTEAFF

V gene: TRBV7-2
CDR3 protein: CASSPGRTGELFF

V gene: TRBV4-1
CDR3 protein: CASSKQQGGTQYF

V gene: TRBV11-3
CDR3 protein: CASSTGGGGATQYF

V gene: TRBV4-3
CDR3 protein: CASSQVAGGNYEQYF

V gene: TRBV28
CDR3 protein: CASSQTGDEQYF

V gene: TRBV2
CDR3 protein: CASNRIQETQYF

V gene: TRBV5-1
CDR3 protein: CASRDPQGLSEAFF

V gene: TRBV6-5
CDR3 protein: CASSRLSTRTEAFF

V gene: TRBV6-5
CDR3 protein: CASSSRDRALALHF

V gene: TRBV2
CDR3 protein: CASSVQGRETQYF

V gene: TRBV12-5
CDR3 protein: CASGPPLGTQYF

V gene: TRBV28
CDR3 protein: CASRPGAWRNQPQHF

V gene: TRBV7-9
CDR3 protein: CASTLQGNTGGYTF

V gene: TRBV19
CDR3 protein: CATKPDRGVSNEKLFF

V gene: TRBV24-1
CDR3 protein: CATSKQGAITDTQYF

V gene: TRBV10-3
CDR3 protein: CAISVSSGTVNQPQHF

V gene: TRBV7-2
CDR3 protein: CASSSGGTVREQYF

V gene: TRBV7-2
CDR3 protein: CASSPLNLYYNEQFF

V gene: TRBV5-6
CDR3 protein: CASSLPGLGYYNEQFF

V gene: TRBV19
CDR3 protein: CASSIIQVGQPQHF

V gene: TRBV7-2
CDR3 protein: CASSLNSQGAWETQYF

V gene: TRBV10-1
CDR3 protein: CASSGGLAGGEQFF

V gene: TRBV7-2
CDR3 protein: CASSGLMGRGNTIYF

V gene: TRBV6-1
CDR3 protein: CASSDGGPQHF

V gene: TRBV28
CDR3 protein: CASSPHGGFSYEQYF

V gene: TRBV19
CDR3 protein: CASSTYNEQFF

V gene: TRBV9
CDR3 protein: CASSARGLRNEKLFF

V gene: TRBV5-1
CDR3 protein: CASSPLDLSNTGELFF

V gene: TRBV6-6
CDR3 protein: CASSPGTDYEQYF

V gene: TRBV28
CDR3 protein: CASSLPGNYGYTF

V gene: TRBV4-1
CDR3 protein: CASSQEGQAGETQYF

V gene: TRBV29-1
CDR3 protein: CSVTKTADSNQPQHF

V gene: TRBV24-1
CDR3 protein: CATSDSSRGYEQFF

V gene: TRBV2
CDR3 protein: CASSYRGQIGTIYF

V gene: TRBV7-2
CDR3 protein: CASSGAGFESNYGYTF

V gene: TRBV5-5
CDR3 protein: CASSLMQRTNTEAFF

V gene: TRBV4-1
CDR3 protein: CASSQDVQQGTDTQYF

V gene: TRBV9
CDR3 protein: CASSAGGTQGSGYTF

V gene: TRBV6-5
CDR3 protein: CASSYSGILGNTEAFF

V gene: TRBV5-1
CDR3 protein: CASSLVRANTGELFF

V gene: TRBV11-2
CDR3 protein: CASSSRSGQETQYF

V gene: TRBV18
CDR3 protein: CASSPLGGAGANVLTF

V gene: TRBV5-1
CDR3 protein: CASTLGTSGGEETQYF